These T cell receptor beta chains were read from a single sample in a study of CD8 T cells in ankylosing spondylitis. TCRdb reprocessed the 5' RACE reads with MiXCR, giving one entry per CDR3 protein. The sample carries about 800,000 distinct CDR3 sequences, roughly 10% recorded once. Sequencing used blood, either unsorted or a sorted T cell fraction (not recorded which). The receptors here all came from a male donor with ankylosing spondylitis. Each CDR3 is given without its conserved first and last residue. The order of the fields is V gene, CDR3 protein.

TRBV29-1,SVEYANGDEKLF
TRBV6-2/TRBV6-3,ASSFRVHTGELF
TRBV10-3,AIRTGGDETQY
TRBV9,ASSAQGISAYGYT
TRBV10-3,ASGQGWNSPLH
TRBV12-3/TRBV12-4,ASSLVASGRDEQY
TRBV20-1,SARRLAGVYQETQY
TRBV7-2,ASSLVPRRAEQY
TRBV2,ASSGDSGANVLT
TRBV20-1,SARPPTSGTYEQY
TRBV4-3,ASSQAGGRQETQY
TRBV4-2,ASSHPGTSKF
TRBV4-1,ASSRPGRMGDYEQY
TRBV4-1,ASSQEGGAVSETQY
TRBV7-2,ASRITYEAEAF
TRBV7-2,ASSSAAGSWETQY
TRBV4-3,ASSQDLILGVEAF
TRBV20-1,SARGAGYGYT
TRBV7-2,ASSPSRSSPNQPQH
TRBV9,ASSETSSGVVGNEQF
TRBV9,ASSARLAGERDTQY
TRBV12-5,ASGLVGTGQETQY
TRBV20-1,SASHPGTGVSPLH
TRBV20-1,SAPRGTASEGETQY
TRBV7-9,ASSSVPGQGGTGELF
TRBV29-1,SVLGGFQETQY
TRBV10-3,AINADFSYEQY
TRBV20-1,SAKGTDSATNEKLF
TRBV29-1,SVAKTGFEQY
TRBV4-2,ASSQEDSRTDTQY
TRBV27,ASRDQGAAKNIQY
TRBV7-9,ASSFFPDREAF
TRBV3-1,ASSQVDLRRAGELF
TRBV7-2,ASRDRIFNNSPLH
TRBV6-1,ASSRGQWNQPQH
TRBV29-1,SVESAASSTDTQY
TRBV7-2,ASSPGTSNYEQY
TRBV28,ASSLLARGRSGELF
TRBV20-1,SARDRGTVSYEQY
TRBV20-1,SANIFGEQY